Presented here are 32 T cell receptor beta chains from one specimen sequenced in a study of cytomegalovirus exposure and HLA in healthy donors (dated by TCRdb to 2017 to 2019). To prepare the library, the immunoSEQ multiplex PCR assay was applied. A mixture of 60 forward primers for TCR Vbeta segments and 13 reverse primers for TCR Jbeta segments was used in the multiplex PCR. TCRdb carries this immuneACCESS record with in-frame sequences only. Its versions omit some clonotypes, under half of them owing to an unresolved V gene in the studies checked, with the rest unexplained. Across this sample there are approximately 200,000 clones, with more than 60% seen only once. About 0.22% of the sample comes from the top ten. Sequencing was done on a sample of PBMCs. The receptors derive from a girl aged 2 to 10 in good health and CMV-seronegative.

The chain has TRBV27 and TRBJ1-5, with 7 bases lining up with TRBD1. The CDR3 totals 16 residues. Germline V gives CDR1 MNHEY, CDR2 SMNVEV (reference sequence). V gave up 5 bases and J gave up 7 bases; unmatched junction bases: 14. CDR3 sequence: CASSPQVTGWEQPQHF. DNA for the CDR3: TGTGCCAGCAGTCCGCAGGTGACAGGGTGGGAGCAGCCCCAGCATTTT.

This rearrangement joins TRBV10-3 to TRBJ1-2; a possible D gene is TRBD1 (5 bases). Germline loops: CDR1 ENHRY, CDR2 SYGVKD. V lost 4 bases and J 4 bases, leaving 16 bases between the germline ends. This CDR3 spans 15 amino acids. Here the CDR3 reads CAISVSRVGSYGYTF. CDR3 bases: TGTGCCATCAGTGTATCCAGGGTAGGATCCTATGGCTACACCTTC.

J is TRBJ1-2 and V is TRBV15, with D unclear. The V gene lost 3 bases and the J gene lost 6 bases, with 17 bases spanning the gap. From germline, CDR1 is LNHNV and CDR2 YYDKDF (reference sequence). The CDR3 length is 15 residues. The CDR3 reads CATSSTRFDGNGYTF. As DNA, the CDR3 is TGTGCCACCAGCAGTACCAGATTTGACGGGAATGGCTACACCTTC.

This clone was detected a few times. The genes are TRBV19 and TRBJ1-5; the D gene is possibly TRBD1 (5 bases). Germline values: CDR1 LNHDA, CDR2 SQIVND (reference sequence). V was clipped by 3 bases and J by 4 bases, with 13 bases between them. This CDR3 comprises 15 residues. In nucleotides, the CDR3 is TGTGCCAGTAGTATTTCGTGGGGGACTAATCAGCCCCAGCATTTT. Its translation is CASSISWGTNQPQHF.

The chain employs TRBV5-1 and TRBJ1-4; the match to TRBD1 covers 9 bases. V shed 4 bases and J 0 bases; nucleotides not matched to a gene: 7. The CDR3 length is 17 residues. The germline V gene encodes CDR1 SGHRS and CDR2 YFSETQ. This chain's CDR3 is CASSPGQGLATNEKLFF. The CDR3 DNA is TGCGCCAGCAGCCCAGGACAGGGGTTAGCAACTAATGAAAAACTGTTTTTT. The whole variable domain, remainder taken from reference TRBV5-1 and TRBJ1-4, is KAGVTQTPRYLIKTRGQQVTLSCSPISGHRSVSWYQQTPGQGLQFLFEYFSETQRNKGNFPGRFSGRQFSNSRSEMNVSTLELGDSALYLCASSPGQGLATNEKLFFGSGTQLSVL.

A single count supports this clone. CDR3 sequence: CASSGTGTYGYTF. In DNA, the CDR3 is TGTGCCAGCAGTGGGACAGGGACCTATGGCTACACCTTC. The rearrangement uses TRBV6-6 and TRBJ1-2; 9 positions match TRBD1. The germline gives CDR1 MNHNY, CDR2 SVGAGI (reference sequence). The CDR3 spans 13 residues. The ends lost 5 bases at V and 4 bases at J; junction bases unmatched: 2.

This clone was counted a few times. V gene TRBV5-1 combines with J gene TRBJ1-1, with 9 bases identical to TRBD1. Losses at the gene ends were 5 bases for V and 12 bases for J; bases not matched to a gene: 14. The CDR3 sequence is 14 residues long. CDR1 and CDR2 from the germline V gene are SGHRS and YFSETQ. The CDR3 here is CASRPTTGQGKTFF. The CDR3 DNA reads as TGCGCCAGCAGGCCGACCACGGGACAGGGCAAAACTTTCTTT.

The chain couples TRBV7-6 to TRBJ2-1; D unclear. V lost 1 base and J lost 0, with 4 bases in between. This CDR3 contains 14 residues. CDR1 is SGHVS, CDR2 FNYEAQ, per germline. As DNA, the CDR3 is TGTGCCAGCAGCTTAGGTAGCTCCTACAATGAGCAGTTCTTC. Its translation is CASSLGSSYNEQFF.

The chain has TRBV18 and TRBJ2-1, with 9 bases identical to TRBD2. Trimming at V came to 4 bases and at J to 1 base, leaving 8 bases not matched to a gene. The CDR3 is 17 amino acids. Germline values: CDR1 KGHSH, CDR2 LQKENI. The CDR3 sequence: CASSHNSGRGSYNEQFF. CDR3 DNA: TGTGCCAGCTCACACAATAGCGGGAGAGGGTCCTACAATGAGCAGTTCTTC.

The CDR3: CSVVPGNTEAFF. Here the CDR3 DNA reads TGCAGCGTCGTCCCCGGGAACACTGAAGCTTTCTTT. The rearrangement links TRBV29-1 to TRBJ1-1; unclear D gene. The CDR3 sequence is 12 residues long. The V end lost 6 bases, the J end lost 1 base, and 9 bases lay between the germline ends. Germline CDR1 SQVTM, CDR2 ANQGSEA. Full variable domain (outside the CDR3, taken from reference TRBV29-1 and TRBJ1-1): SAVISQKPSRDICQRGTSLTIQCQVDSQVTMMFWYRQQPGQSLTLIATANQGSEATYESGFVIDKFPISRPNLTFSTLTVSNMSPEDSSIYLCSVVPGNTEAFFGQGTRLTVV.

The V call is TRBV21-1, the J call TRBJ2-2; TRBD1, the table's D call, lacks a check against the DNA. TRBV21-1 is classified as a pseudogene. CDR3 size: 15 residues. CDR3 loop: CASSKPCRATGELFF. The CDR3 nucleotides are TGTGCCAGCAGCAAGCCGTGCAGGGCCACCGGGGAGCTGTTTTTT.

This clone was picked up one time. The chain recombines TRBV7-9 with TRBJ2-5, with a tentative D call TRBD1 (6 bases). The CDR3 runs to 16 residues. CDR1 is SEHNR, CDR2 FQNEAQ, per germline (reference sequence). Trimming stripped 5 bases from V and 4 bases from J, with 20 bases between. The CDR3 sequence: CASSRRSAGVVETQYF. CDR3 bases: TGTGCCAGCAGCAGAAGAAGCGCAGGGGTGGTAGAGACCCAGTACTTC.

The genes are TRBV5-1 and TRBJ1-6; D is undetermined. This CDR3 region has 14 residues. CDR1 is SGHRS and CDR2 is YFSETQ in the germline V gene. Trimming left V 4 bases short and J 10 bases short, with 15 bases between. As DNA, the CDR3 is TGCGCCAGCAGCGTAAGTGCCGGGAGCTCACCCCTCCACTTT. This translates into CASSVSAGSSPLHF.

The CDR3: CASSEYLTGGEKLFF. CDR3 coding DNA: TGTGCCAGCAGTGAATATTTGACAGGGGGGGAAAAACTGTTTTTT. V and J are TRBV2 and TRBJ1-4; 9 positions agree with TRBD1. V trimming: 2 bases; J trimming: 8 bases; junction bases outside the gene matches: 6. The CDR3 has 15 amino acids. Per germline, CDR1 SNHLY and CDR2 FYNNEI. The entire variable domain, with the rest obtained from reference TRBV2 and TRBJ1-4, is as follows: EPEVTQTPSHQVTQMGQEVILRCVPISNHLYFYWYRQILGQKVEFLVSFYNNEISEKSEIFDDQFSVERPDGSNFTLKIRSTKLEDSAMYFCASSEYLTGGEKLFFGSGTQLSVL.

This chain links TRBV7-9 with TRBJ1-2; D unresolved. Trimming took off 5 bases at V and 3 bases at J, with 19 bases between the two ends. Germline values: CDR1 SEHNR, CDR2 FQNEAQ (reference sequence). The CDR3 has 16 amino acids. CDR3: CASSELSAQVDYGYTF. CDR3 bases: TGTGCCAGCAGCGAGCTTTCTGCGCAGGTGGACTATGGCTACACCTTC.

This sequence joins TRBV5-1 and TRBJ2-3; 10 bases align to TRBD1. Germline V CDR1 and CDR2: SGHRS, YFSETQ. This CDR3 has 17 residues. Trimming cost V 4 bases and J 4 bases; bases outside gene matches: 12. The CDR3 region is CASSPRTGGAIPDTQYF. The CDR3 nucleotides read TGCGCCAGCAGCCCAAGGACAGGGGGAGCTATTCCAGATACGCAGTATTTT. Full variable domain (missing parts from reference TRBV5-1 and TRBJ2-3): KAGVTQTPRYLIKTRGQQVTLSCSPISGHRSVSWYQQTPGQGLQFLFEYFSETQRNKGNFPGRFSGRQFSNSRSEMNVSTLELGDSALYLCASSPRTGGAIPDTQYFGPGTRLTVL.

The sample holds one count of this clone. The rearrangement joins TRBV9 to TRBJ2-3, with 11 bases identical to TRBD2. The CDR3 runs to 17 residues. Germline V CDR1 and CDR2: SGDLS, YYNGEE. V lost 0 bases to trimming and J lost 4 bases; unmatched junction nucleotides: 7. This CDR3 is CASSVDPSSGGPDTQYF. CDR3 nucleotide sequence: TGTGCCAGCAGCGTAGACCCCTCTAGCGGGGGGCCAGATACGCAGTATTTT.

V gene TRBV4-1 combines with J gene TRBJ2-2; D is uncertain. V was clipped by 1 base and J by 7 bases, with 13 bases between them. Looked up from germline, CDR1 is MGHRA and CDR2 is YSYEKL. The CDR3 covers 15 residues. The CDR3 spells CASSQAQSSVGELFF. CDR3 DNA sequence: TGCGCCAGCAGCCAAGCTCAATCGAGCGTCGGGGAGCTGTTTTTT.

This chain uses TRBV5-6 with TRBJ1-5, with 7 bases fitting TRBD1. V lost 2 bases and J lost 6; bases outside the gene matches: 5. Germline V gene data show CDR1 as SGHDT and CDR2 as YYEEEE. The length of the CDR3 is 14 residues. The CDR3 loop is CASSFSGGSQPQHF. The CDR3 DNA reads TGTGCCAGCAGCTTTTCAGGGGGGAGTCAGCCCCAGCATTTT.

This clone was detected only a few times. The chain has TRBV29-1 and TRBJ1-1; D remains unclear. Germline loops: CDR1 SQVTM, CDR2 ANQGSEA. There are 12 residues in the CDR3. V was clipped by 5 bases and J by 1 base, with 8 bases between them. DNA for the CDR3: TGCAGCGTTTCATCCAGGAACACTGAAGCTTTCTTT. The encoded protein is CSVSSRNTEAFF.

The chain joins TRBV12-5 to TRBJ1-1, with D possibly TRBD1 on 5 matching bases. V was cut by 3 bases and J by 5 bases, with 28 bases left in between. The CDR3 has 19 residues. Germline CDR1 is LGHNT and CDR2 is FRNRAP. CDR3 protein: CASGFAGVVGGTLRTEAFF. CDR3 coding DNA: TGTGCTAGTGGTTTTGCGGGTGTCGTCGGGGGTACGTTGAGGACTGAAGCTTTCTTT.

V usage is TRBV15 and J usage is TRBJ2-7; D may be TRBD1 (6 bases). CDR3 length equals 15 residues. V dropped 0 bases and J dropped 6 bases, with 15 bases sitting between them. The germline V gene has CDR1 LNHNV and CDR2 YYDKDF (reference sequence). This chain's CDR3 is CATSRESWGPSEQYF. The CDR3 DNA reads TGTGCCACCAGCAGAGAGTCATGGGGGCCTTCCGAGCAGTACTTC.

The CDR3 DNA reads TGTGCCAGCAGTTTAGGGGGACGGGACGAAGCTTTCTTT. As protein: CASSLGGRDEAFF. The chain has TRBV2 and TRBJ1-1; possibly TRBD1 for D (6 bases). The V gene's germline CDR1 is SNHLY and CDR2 FYNNEI. This CDR3 region has 13 residues. Between the trimmed V and J ends, which lost 5 bases and 8 bases, there was a span of 15 bases.

CDR3 in amino acids: CASSTSGNPAWGYTF. CDR3 bases: TGTGCCAGCAGCACTAGCGGGAATCCCGCCTGGGGCTACACCTTC. The V call is TRBV9, the J call TRBJ1-2; D ambiguous. V lost 4 bases and J lost 8, with 21 bases in between. CDR3 size: 15 residues. From germline, CDR1 is SGDLS and CDR2 YYNGEE.

The CDR3 reads CASSIGQLRAGELFF. In DNA form, the CDR3 reads TGTGCCAGCAGCATAGGACAGCTCCGGGCCGGGGAGCTGTTTTTT. The V gene is TRBV5-5, the J gene TRBJ2-2; D is possibly TRBD1 (6 bases). Looked up from germline, CDR1 is SGHKS and CDR2 is YYEKEE (reference sequence). V lost 4 bases, J lost 6 bases, and 16 bases lay in between. This CDR3 region has 15 residues.

The gene calls are TRBV5-6 and TRBJ2-1; 10 bases line up with TRBD2. The CDR3 covers 16 residues. Germline assignment: CDR1 SGHDT and CDR2 YYEEEE. V trimming: 2 bases; J trimming: 2 bases; junction bases outside the gene matches: 4. CDR3 in DNA: TGTGCCAGCAGCTTTAGAGCGGGGGGGCCCTACAATGAGCAGTTCTTC. This sequence encodes CASSFRAGGPYNEQFF. The variable domain in full, completed from reference TRBV5-6 and TRBJ2-1, reads DAGVTQSPTHLIKTRGQQVTLRCSPKSGHDTVSWYQQALGQGPQFIFQYYEEEERQRGNFPDRFSGHQFPNYSSELNVNALLLGDSALYLCASSFRAGGPYNEQFFGPGTRLTVL.

The CDR3, as DNA: TGTGCCAGTACCCTTCTTGGGGGGAGTAATTCACCCCTCCACTTT. The encoded protein is CASTLLGGSNSPLHF. The chain is built from TRBV19 and TRBJ1-6; D might be TRBD1 (5 bases). V was clipped by 7 bases and J by 6 bases, with 16 bases between them. This CDR3 contains 15 residues. Germline lookup yields CDR1 LNHDA and CDR2 SQIVND (reference sequence). Complete variable domain (other parts from reference TRBV19 and TRBJ1-6): DGGITQSPKYLFRKEGQNVTLSCEQNLNHDAMYWYRQDPGQGLRLIYYSQIVNDFQKGDIAEGYSVSREKKESFPLTVTSAQKNPTAFYLCASTLLGGSNSPLHFGNGTRLTVT.

The chain joins TRBV7-8 to TRBJ1-2, with 8 bases lining up with TRBD1. This CDR3 contains 15 residues. J was trimmed by 3 bases and V by 1 base; bases with no gene match: 4. CDR1 SGHVS and CDR2 FQNEAQ come from the germline V gene. This CDR3 is CASSLDRGGDYGYTF. The CDR3, as DNA: TGTGCCAGCAGCTTAGACAGGGGGGGGGACTATGGCTACACCTTC.

The CDR3 DNA reads as TGTGCCAGCAGCCAAACCCCGAGCCTTGAAGCTTTCTTT. It yields the protein CASSQTPSLEAFF. The genes are TRBV14 and TRBJ1-1; D is uncertain. V was cut by 2 bases and J by 7 bases, with 11 bases left in between. CDR1 is SGHDN, CDR2 FVKESK, per germline. This CDR3 contains 13 residues. Full variable domain (rest looked up from reference TRBV14 and TRBJ1-1): EAGVTQFPSHSVIEKGQTVTLRCDPISGHDNLYWYRRVMGKEIKFLLHFVKESKQDESGMPNNRFLAERTGGTYSTLKVQPAELEDSGVYFCASSQTPSLEAFFGQGTRLTVV.

V and J are TRBV11-2 and TRBJ2-1, with 8 bases lining up with TRBD2. The CDR3 extends over 16 amino acids. Germline CDR1 reads SGHAT; CDR2 reads FQNNGV. V shed 5 bases, J shed 3 bases, and the junction held 9 bases outside the gene matches. CDR3 protein: CASSPIAGSLYNEQFF. CDR3 sequence (DNA): TGTGCCAGCAGCCCCATAGCGGGATCCCTCTACAATGAGCAGTTCTTC.

The chain recombines TRBV2 with TRBJ1-1, with TRBD1 matching over 9 bases. J gave up 3 bases and V 7 bases, and 12 bases lay outside the gene matches. This CDR3 contains 16 residues. In germline, CDR1 is SNHLY, CDR2 FYNNEI. The CDR3 is CASTGQGRTFDTEAFF. In nucleotides, the CDR3 is TGTGCCAGCACTGGACAGGGGAGAACCTTCGACACTGAAGCTTTCTTT.

The J gene is TRBJ1-3, the V gene TRBV18; D gene unclear. Germline V CDR1 and CDR2: KGHSH, LQKENI. The CDR3 has 15 amino acids. V dropped 4 bases and J dropped 4 bases, with 14 bases sitting between them. The CDR3 region is CASSQLTVEGNTIYF. The CDR3 region has the DNA TGTGCCAGCTCACAATTAACAGTGGAAGGAAACACCATATATTTT. Full variable domain (remainder filled in from reference TRBV18 and TRBJ1-3): NAGVMQNPRHLVRRRGQEARLRCSPMKGHSHVYWYRQLPEEGLKFMVYLQKENIIDESGMPKERFSAEFPKEGPSILRIQQVVRGDSAAYFCASSQLTVEGNTIYFGEGSWLTVV.